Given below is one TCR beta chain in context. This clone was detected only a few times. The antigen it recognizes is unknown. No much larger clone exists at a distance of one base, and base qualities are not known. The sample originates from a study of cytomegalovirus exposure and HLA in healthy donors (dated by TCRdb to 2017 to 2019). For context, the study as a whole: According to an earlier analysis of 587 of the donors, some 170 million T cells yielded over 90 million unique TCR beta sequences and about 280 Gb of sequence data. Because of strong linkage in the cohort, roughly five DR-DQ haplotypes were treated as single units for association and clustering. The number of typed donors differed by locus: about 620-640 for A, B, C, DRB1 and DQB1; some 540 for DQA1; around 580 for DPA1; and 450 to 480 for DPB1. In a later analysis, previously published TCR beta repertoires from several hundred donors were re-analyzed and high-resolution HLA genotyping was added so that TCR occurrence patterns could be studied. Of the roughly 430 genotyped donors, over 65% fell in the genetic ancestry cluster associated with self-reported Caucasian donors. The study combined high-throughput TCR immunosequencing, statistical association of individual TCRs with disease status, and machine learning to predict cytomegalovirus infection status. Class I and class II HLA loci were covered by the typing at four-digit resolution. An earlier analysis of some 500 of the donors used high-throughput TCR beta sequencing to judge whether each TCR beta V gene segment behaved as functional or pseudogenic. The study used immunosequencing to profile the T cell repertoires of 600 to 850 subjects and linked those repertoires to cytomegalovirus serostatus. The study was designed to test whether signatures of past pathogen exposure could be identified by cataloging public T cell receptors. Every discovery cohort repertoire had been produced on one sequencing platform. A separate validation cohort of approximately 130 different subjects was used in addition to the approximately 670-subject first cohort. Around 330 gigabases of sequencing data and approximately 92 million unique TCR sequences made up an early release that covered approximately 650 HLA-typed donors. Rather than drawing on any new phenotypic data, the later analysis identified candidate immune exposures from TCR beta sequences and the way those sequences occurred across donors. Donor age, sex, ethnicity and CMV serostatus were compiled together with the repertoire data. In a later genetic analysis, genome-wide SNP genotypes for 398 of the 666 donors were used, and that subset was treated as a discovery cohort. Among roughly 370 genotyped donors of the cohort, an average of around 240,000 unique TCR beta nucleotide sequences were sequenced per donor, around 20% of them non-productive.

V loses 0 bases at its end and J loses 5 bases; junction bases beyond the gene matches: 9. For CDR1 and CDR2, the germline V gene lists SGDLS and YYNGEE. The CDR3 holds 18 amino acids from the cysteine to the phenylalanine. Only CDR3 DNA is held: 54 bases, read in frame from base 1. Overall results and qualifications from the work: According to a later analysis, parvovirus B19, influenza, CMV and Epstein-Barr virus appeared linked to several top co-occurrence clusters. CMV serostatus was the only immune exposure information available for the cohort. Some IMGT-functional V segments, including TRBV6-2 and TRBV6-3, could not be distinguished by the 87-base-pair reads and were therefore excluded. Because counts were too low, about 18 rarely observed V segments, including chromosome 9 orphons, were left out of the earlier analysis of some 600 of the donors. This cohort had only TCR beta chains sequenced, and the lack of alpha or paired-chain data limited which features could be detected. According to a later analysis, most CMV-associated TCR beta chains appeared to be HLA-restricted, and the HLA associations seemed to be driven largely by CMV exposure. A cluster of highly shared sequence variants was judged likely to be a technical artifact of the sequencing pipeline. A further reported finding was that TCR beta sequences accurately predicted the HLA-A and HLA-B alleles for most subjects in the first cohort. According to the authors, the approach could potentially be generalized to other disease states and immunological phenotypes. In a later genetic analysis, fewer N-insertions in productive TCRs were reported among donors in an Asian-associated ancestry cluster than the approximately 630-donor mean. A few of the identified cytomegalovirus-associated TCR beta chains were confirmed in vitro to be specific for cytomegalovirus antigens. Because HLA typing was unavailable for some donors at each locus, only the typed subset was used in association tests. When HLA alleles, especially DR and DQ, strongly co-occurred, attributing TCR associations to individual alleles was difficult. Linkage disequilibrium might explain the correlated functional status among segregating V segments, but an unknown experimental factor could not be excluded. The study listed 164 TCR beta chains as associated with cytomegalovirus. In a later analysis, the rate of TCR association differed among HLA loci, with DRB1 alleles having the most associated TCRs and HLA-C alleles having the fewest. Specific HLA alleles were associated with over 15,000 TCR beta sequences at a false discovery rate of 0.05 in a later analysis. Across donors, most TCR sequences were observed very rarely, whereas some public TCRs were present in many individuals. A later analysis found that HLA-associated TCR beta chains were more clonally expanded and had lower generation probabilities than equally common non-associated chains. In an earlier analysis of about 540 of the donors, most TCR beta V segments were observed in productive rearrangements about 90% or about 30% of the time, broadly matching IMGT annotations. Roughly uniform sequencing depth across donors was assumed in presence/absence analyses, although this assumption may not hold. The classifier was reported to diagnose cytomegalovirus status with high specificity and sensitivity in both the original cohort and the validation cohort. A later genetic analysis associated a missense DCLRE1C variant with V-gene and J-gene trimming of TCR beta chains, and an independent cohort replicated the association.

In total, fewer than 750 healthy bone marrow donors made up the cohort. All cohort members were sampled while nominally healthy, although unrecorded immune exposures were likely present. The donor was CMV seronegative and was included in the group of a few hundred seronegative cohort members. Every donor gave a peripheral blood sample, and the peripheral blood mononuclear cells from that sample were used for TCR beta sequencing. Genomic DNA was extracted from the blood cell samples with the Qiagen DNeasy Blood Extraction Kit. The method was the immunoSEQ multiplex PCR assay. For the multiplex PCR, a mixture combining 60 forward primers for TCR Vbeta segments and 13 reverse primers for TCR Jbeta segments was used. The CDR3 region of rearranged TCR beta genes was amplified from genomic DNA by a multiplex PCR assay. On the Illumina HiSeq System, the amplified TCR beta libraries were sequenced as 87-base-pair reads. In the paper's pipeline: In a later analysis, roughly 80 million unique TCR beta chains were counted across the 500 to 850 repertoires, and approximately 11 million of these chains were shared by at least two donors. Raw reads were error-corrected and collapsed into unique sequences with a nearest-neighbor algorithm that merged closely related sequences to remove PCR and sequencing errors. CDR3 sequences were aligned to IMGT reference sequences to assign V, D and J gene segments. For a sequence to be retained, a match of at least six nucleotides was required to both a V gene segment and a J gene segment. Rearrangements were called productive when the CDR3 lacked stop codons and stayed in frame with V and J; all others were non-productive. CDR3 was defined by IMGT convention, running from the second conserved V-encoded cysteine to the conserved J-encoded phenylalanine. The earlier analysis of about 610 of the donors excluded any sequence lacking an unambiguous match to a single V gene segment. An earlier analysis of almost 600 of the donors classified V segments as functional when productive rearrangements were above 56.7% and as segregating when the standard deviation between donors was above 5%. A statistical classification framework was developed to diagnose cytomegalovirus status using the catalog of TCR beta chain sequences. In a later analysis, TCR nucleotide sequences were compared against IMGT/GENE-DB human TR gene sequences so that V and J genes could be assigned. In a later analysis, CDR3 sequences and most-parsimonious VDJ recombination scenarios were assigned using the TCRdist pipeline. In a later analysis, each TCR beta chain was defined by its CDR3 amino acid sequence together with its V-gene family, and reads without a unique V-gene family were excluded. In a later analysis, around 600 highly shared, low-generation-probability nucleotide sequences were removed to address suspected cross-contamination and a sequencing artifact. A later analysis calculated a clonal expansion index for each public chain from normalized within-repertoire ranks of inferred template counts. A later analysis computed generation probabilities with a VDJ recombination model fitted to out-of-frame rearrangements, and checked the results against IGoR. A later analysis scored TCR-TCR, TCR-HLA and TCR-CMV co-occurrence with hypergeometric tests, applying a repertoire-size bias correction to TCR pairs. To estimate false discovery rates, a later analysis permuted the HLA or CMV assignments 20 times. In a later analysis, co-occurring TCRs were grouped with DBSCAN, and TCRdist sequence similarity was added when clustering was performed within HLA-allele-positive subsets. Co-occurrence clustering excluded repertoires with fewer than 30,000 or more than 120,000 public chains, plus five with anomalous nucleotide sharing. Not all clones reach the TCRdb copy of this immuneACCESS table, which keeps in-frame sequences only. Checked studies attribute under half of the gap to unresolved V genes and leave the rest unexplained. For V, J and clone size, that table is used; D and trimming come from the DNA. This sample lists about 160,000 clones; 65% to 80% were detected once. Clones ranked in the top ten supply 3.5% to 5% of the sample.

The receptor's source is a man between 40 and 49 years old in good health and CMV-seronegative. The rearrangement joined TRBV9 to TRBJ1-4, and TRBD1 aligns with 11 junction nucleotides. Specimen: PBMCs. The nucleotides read TGTGCCAGCAGCGTAGGTGAGCGGACAGGGGGCCTAAATGAAAAACTGTTTTTT. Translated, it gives CASSVGERTGGLNEKLFF.